The rows below give T cell receptor beta chains drawn from one sample of a study of shared clonotypes between healthy human individuals. The protocol was immunoSEQ multiplex PCR, while the TCRdb copy is restricted to in-frame clones and leaves out a portion. The sample yields about 2.1 million clones, just under 95% seen once. Sequences were obtained from naive CD8+ T cells from PBMCs. These receptors originate from a man younger than 30 in good health. Some clones in this sample may be carry-over from other donors' samples. The CDR3 runs from the conserved cysteine through the conserved F or W. A D gene is named only where the DNA matches it firmly. Clone sizes are given selectively: once, few, many, or a class where the clone is expanded.

>NA|TRBJ2-7|TRBD1|TRBV28
TGTGCCAGCAGTCCGAACACCCGGGACAGGGGCTATGGCGAGCAGTACTTC
CASSPNTRDRGYGEQYF
>NA|TRBJ1-6|NA|TRBV4-3
TGCGCCAGCAGCCAAGGGCGGGGGCGCAATAATTCACCCCTCCACTTT
CASSQGRGRNNSPLHF
>NA|TRBJ2-1|TRBD2|TRBV9
TGTGCCAGCAGCGTAGCCCGAGCGGGAGGGGGTAATGAGCAGTTCTTC
CASSVARAGGGNEQFF
>NA|TRBJ2-1|NA|TRBV28
TGTGCCAGCAGTCGCCAGGCCGGTTACAATGAGCAGTTCTTC
CASSRQAGYNEQFF
>NA|TRBJ2-7|NA|TRBV10-1
TGCGCCAGCAGTGAGGGGAGTTCCTACGAGCAGTACTTC
CASSEGSSYEQYF
>NA|TRBJ2-2|NA|TRBV7-9
TGTGCCAGCAGCTTCGACAGGACCGGGGAGCTGTTTTTT
CASSFDRTGELFF
>NA|TRBJ2-3|NA|TRBV28
TGTGCCAGCAGTGCAGACAAGTCGGTCCGGAGGACAGATACGCAGTATTTT
CASSADKSVRRTDTQYF
>NA|TRBJ1-4|NA|TRBV27
TGTGCCAGCAGTTTGAAGGGTGTGGGGGAAAAACTGTTTTTT
CASSLKGVGEKLFF
>once|TRBJ2-6|TRBD1|TRBV9
TGTGCCAGCAGCGGATCCCGGGACAGGGCGTACTCTGGGGCCAACGTCCTGACTTTC
CASSGSRDRAYSGANVLTF
>NA|TRBJ2-5|TRBD1|TRBV5-6
TGTGCCAGCAGCTCCGGGACAGTTCAACAAGAGACCCAGTACTTC
CASSSGTVQQETQYF
>NA|TRBJ1-2|NA|TRBV6-5
TGTGCCAGCAGTTACTCGAAAGTTCGGGGCTACACCTTC
CASSYSKVRGYTF
>NA|TRBJ2-7|NA|TRBV7-2
TGTGCCAGCAGCCGAGACGGGGTCGAGCAGTACTTC
CASSRDGVEQYF
>NA|TRBJ2-7|TRBD2|TRBV6-6
TGTGCCAGCACCGCGGGAGGTTTGGGCGAGCAGTACTTC
CASTAGGLGEQYF
>few|TRBJ1-1|TRBD1|TRBV6-6
TGTGCCAGCACAGGGGGGAGCAGGGAAGCTTTCTTT
CASTGGSREAFF
>NA|TRBJ2-7|NA|TRBV28
TGTGCCAGCAGTTTCCGTGGGGAAGGCTACGAGCAGTACTTC
CASSFRGEGYEQYF
>NA|TRBJ1-5|NA|TRBV19
TGTGCCAGTAGCTTCGAAGGAGGAAGCAATCAGCCCCAGCATTTT
CASSFEGGSNQPQHF
>NA|TRBJ2-2|NA|TRBV7-2
TGTGCCAGCAGCTACCCCAGGGGCGGGAACACCGGGGAGCTGTTTTTT
CASSYPRGGNTGELFF
>NA|TRBJ2-1|NA|TRBV11-3
TGTGCCAGCAGCACGAGCGTGGCCTACAATGAGCAGTTCTTC
CASSTSVAYNEQFF
>NA|TRBJ2-7|NA|TRBV27
TGTGCCAGCAGTTCCGGGAGCTCCTACGAGCAGTACTTC
CASSSGSSYEQYF
>NA|TRBJ1-4|NA|TRBV18
TGTGCCAGCTCACCCCAAGTGCGGGGATCGGAAGGTGAAAAACTGTTTTTT
CASSPQVRGSEGEKLFF
>NA|TRBJ1-2|NA|TRBV7-9
TGTGCCAGCAGCCCCACCCTTTCGAGCTATGGCTACACCTTC
CASSPTLSSYGYTF
>NA|TRBJ2-3|NA|TRBV7-3
TGTGCCAGCAGCCCCAGGGCGAGAGGGCCTCAAGATACGCAGTATTTT
CASSPRARGPQDTQYF
>NA|TRBJ2-2|NA|TRBV28
TGTGCCAGCAGTTTATTTGGGAACACAGGGGAGCTGTTTTTT
CASSLFGNTGELFF
>NA|TRBJ2-3|TRBD2|TRBV7-3
TGTGCCAGCAGCCTCTTCCCTAGCGGAGAAGGGACAGATACGCAGTATTTT
CASSLFPSGEGTDTQYF
>NA|TRBJ2-1|TRBD2|TRBV5-4
TGTGCCAGCAGTATCCTAGCGGGAGGGCCCAATGAGCAGTTCTTC
CASSILAGGPNEQFF
>NA|TRBJ2-7|TRBD1|TRBV5-1
TGCGCCAGCGGCCTCCGGGACAGGACATCCTACGAGCAGTACTTC
CASGLRDRTSYEQYF
>once|TRBJ1-3|TRBD1|TRBV19
TGTGCCAGTAGTACGCTCGAGGGACAGGGGCTCGGGAACACCATATATTTT
CASSTLEGQGLGNTIYF
>NA|TRBJ2-2|NA|TRBV13
TGTGCCAGCAGCCCCCCCCAGGGGCTGGGTGGGGAGCTGTTTTTT
CASSPPQGLGGELFF
>NA|TRBJ2-1|NA|TRBV2
TGTGCCAGCAGTGAAATGGCAGTGGGGGTTAATGAGCAGTTCTTC
CASSEMAVGVNEQFF
>NA|TRBJ1-5|NA|TRBV7-9
TGTGCCAGCAGCTCGGGGGGGAATCAGCCCCAGCATTTT
CASSSGGNQPQHF
>NA|TRBJ2-7|NA|TRBV27
TGTGCCAGCAGTTTATCCTCGGGAAACGAGCAGTACTTC
CASSLSSGNEQYF
>NA|TRBJ2-7|NA|TRBV6-5
TGTGCCAGCAGTTCTTCAGTGAGCTCCTACGAGCAGTACTTC
CASSSSVSSYEQYF
>NA|TRBJ2-7|TRBD1|TRBV7-9
TGTGCCAGCAACCAGGCCCCCGCTAACAGGGGTTCCGAGCAGTACTTC
CASNQAPANRGSEQYF
>NA|TRBJ2-7|NA|TRBV7-6
TGTGCCAGCAGCTTAGGGCCGAATACCTACGAGCAGTACTTC
CASSLGPNTYEQYF
>NA|TRBJ2-7|NA|TRBV7-9
TGTGCCAGCAGCTTAGTTTTCGGACCGAACGAGCAGTACTTC
CASSLVFGPNEQYF